The 21 T cell receptor beta chains listed next were all sequenced from one sample in a study of blood T cell repertoires in COVID-19. Profiled with immunoSEQ multiplex PCR; TCRdb holds only in-frame clones, not every one. The data contain 70,000 to 85,000 clones, over 75% of them seen just once; the ten biggest clones take up approximately 12%. The sample was peripheral blood. Source of these receptors: an elderly man with acute or convalescent COVID-19.

The V call is TRBV9, the J call TRBJ1-2, with a weak D call TRBD1 (5 bases). The ends were cut back, 6 bases at V and 8 bases at J, with 20 bases in the middle. Germline V gene lookup returns CDR1 SGDLS and CDR2 YYNGEE. The CDR3 length is 14 residues. The CDR3, as DNA: TGTGCCAGCAACTCAGGGATGACGCTTGCGGGCTACACCTTC. Residues: CASNSGMTLAGYTF.

V is TRBV2 and J is TRBJ2-1; D is unresolved. The CDR3 runs to 13 residues. V was clipped by 2 bases and J by 12 bases, with 14 bases between them. Germline V CDR1 and CDR2: SNHLY, FYNNEI. The CDR3 DNA reads TGTGCCAGCAGTGAATCCCCCACTACACGGCAGTTCTTC. Residues: CASSESPTTRQFF.

The chain recombines TRBV2 with TRBJ1-3; TRBD1 aligns across 7 bases. Germline loops: CDR1 SNHLY, CDR2 FYNNEI. J lost 4 bases, V lost 3 bases, and 3 bases had no gene match. CDR3 length: 14 residues. The CDR3 region is CASSEGRGGNTIYF. CDR3 nucleotides: TGTGCCAGCAGTGAGGGCAGGGGGGGAAACACCATATATTTT.

The rearrangement joins TRBV5-1 to TRBJ1-5, with D possibly being TRBD1 (5 bases). CDR3 size: 18 residues. Trimming pared 1 base from V and 5 bases from J, leaving 22 bases between. Germline CDR1 reads SGHRS; CDR2 reads YFSETQ. The DNA of the CDR3 is TGCGCCAGCAGCTTGTTGCCTAGTTACGGGACGGGAGATCAGCCCCAGCATTTT. Its protein is CASSLLPSYGTGDQPQHF.

The J gene is TRBJ1-3, the V gene TRBV9, with D maybe TRBD1 (6 bases). V was clipped by 7 bases and J by 0 bases, with 11 bases between them. This CDR3 has 14 residues. Germline CDR1 reads SGDLS; CDR2 reads YYNGEE. The CDR3 loop is CASERGSSGNTIYF. CDR3 bases: TGTGCCAGCGAAAGGGGGAGCTCTGGAAACACCATATATTTT.

The chain employs TRBV21-1 and TRBJ1-3; the D call of TRBD1 is as the table states it, not checked on the DNA. TRBV21-1 represents a pseudogene. This CDR3 comprises 20 residues. CDR3 in DNA: TGTGCCAGCAGCTCCCCGAGCGGACAGGGGGCGGATTTATCTGGAAACACCATATATTTT. It is translated as CASSSPSGQGADLSGNTIYF.

The V gene is TRBV2, the J gene TRBJ1-5, with D possibly matching TRBD1 (5 bases). The CDR3 runs 12 residues. Germline CDR1 reads SNHLY; CDR2 reads FYNNEI. Trimming left V 11 bases short and J 2 bases short, with 10 bases between. CDR3 region: CAGGVGNQPQHF. In nucleotides, the CDR3 is TGTGCCGGAGGGGTGGGCAATCAGCCCCAGCATTTT.

The chain uses TRBV19 and TRBJ2-7; 10 bases agree with TRBD1. Germline V CDR1 and CDR2: LNHDA, SQIVND (reference sequence). J gave up 2 bases and V 5 bases, and 15 bases lay outside the gene matches. The CDR3 runs 18 residues. CDR3 bases: TGTGCCAGTAGTGAGGGACAGGGGATGACCCGGAGAGCCTACGAGCAGTACTTC. It is translated as CASSEGQGMTRRAYEQYF.

The chain is built from TRBV15 and TRBJ1-5, with 7 nucleotides matching TRBD1. CDR3 length: 17 residues. After removal of 3 bases from V and 6 bases from J, the junction contained 14 bases not matched to a gene. Germline V gives CDR1 LNHNV, CDR2 YYDKDF (reference sequence). The CDR3 sequence: CATSSMTGLGVRQPQHF. The CDR3 DNA reads TGTGCCACCAGCAGCATGACAGGGTTGGGGGTGCGTCAGCCCCAGCATTTT.

This chain joins TRBV5-1 and TRBJ2-2; 11 positions match TRBD2. CDR1 and CDR2 from the germline V gene are SGHRS and YFSETQ. The CDR3 is 16 residues long. V shed 1 base and J 5 bases; nucleotides not matched to a gene: 4. For the CDR3, the DNA is TGCGCCAGCAGCTTGTTAGCGGGGGGGCCAACCGGGGAGCTGTTTTTT. Encoded protein: CASSLLAGGPTGELFF.

This chain connects TRBV5-1 to TRBJ1-1, with D hard to call. Trimming left V 0 bases short and J 1 base short, with 7 bases between. CDR1 SGHRS and CDR2 YFSETQ come from the germline V gene. This CDR3 has 14 residues. CDR3 residues: CASSLGIRNTEAFF. In DNA form, the CDR3 reads TGCGCCAGCAGCTTGGGTATCAGGAACACTGAAGCTTTCTTT. Full variable domain (outside the CDR3, taken from reference TRBV5-1 and TRBJ1-1): KAGVTQTPRYLIKTRGQQVTLSCSPISGHRSVSWYQQTPGQGLQFLFEYFSETQRNKGNFPGRFSGRQFSNSRSEMNVSTLELGDSALYLCASSLGIRNTEAFFGQGTRLTVV.

The chain recombines TRBV13 with TRBJ1-3; 7 bases are shared with TRBD1. V gave up 6 bases and J gave up 4 bases; unmatched junction bases: 6. The CDR3 loop spans 14 amino acids. Germline V gives CDR1 PRHDT, CDR2 FYEKMQ (reference sequence). As DNA, the CDR3 is TGTGCCAGCAGGACGGACAGGAAAGGAAACACCATATATTTT. Its protein product is CASRTDRKGNTIYF.

A remark on this clone: Within the sample, other DNA sequences also encode this same CDR3. This chain connects TRBV19 to TRBJ1-1; 8 nucleotides line up with TRBD1. In germline, CDR1 is LNHDA, CDR2 SQIVND (reference sequence). This CDR3 has 14 residues. Trimming took 3 bases from V and 5 from J; bases not matched to a gene: 5. CDR3 sequence (DNA): TGTGCCAGTAGTATCGGACAGGGTCGGACTGAAGCTTTCTTT. This translates into CASSIGQGRTEAFF.

The chain is built from TRBV3-1 (or the pseudogene TRBV3-2) and TRBJ1-3; possibly TRBD1 for D (5 bases). This CDR3 spans 14 amino acids. Per germline, CDR1 LGHDT and CDR2 YNNKEL (reference sequence). Trimming stripped 5 bases from V and 2 bases from J, with 10 bases between. This CDR3 is CASSKDTTGNTIYF. The CDR3 bases are TGTGCCAGCAGCAAGGACACCACTGGAAACACCATATATTTT.

This clone was seen a single time. This rearrangement joins TRBV18 to TRBJ1-1; tentative D call: TRBD1 (5 bases). Trimming shortened V by 6 bases and J by 0 bases, and 8 bases separated the two germline ends. The V gene's germline CDR1 is KGHSH and CDR2 LQKENI. The CDR3 totals 13 residues. The CDR3 spells CASSQTVNTEAFF. CDR3 nucleotides: TGTGCCAGCTCGCAGACAGTGAACACTGAAGCTTTCTTT.

The rearrangement joins TRBV5-1 to TRBJ1-4; D remains ambiguous. Trimming stripped 4 bases from V and 5 bases from J, with 12 bases between. This CDR3 has 14 residues. Germline values: CDR1 SGHRS, CDR2 YFSETQ. CDR3 residues: CASSPTSPNEKLFF. The DNA of the CDR3 is TGCGCCAGCAGCCCCACGAGCCCGAATGAAAAACTGTTTTTT.

In this sample, this clone turned up a few times. This rearrangement joins TRBV5-6 to TRBJ2-1, with D perhaps matching TRBD2 (5 bases). V gave up 2 bases and J gave up 6 bases, with 9 bases separating them. Germline-derived CDR1 and CDR2 are SGHDT and YYEEEE. CDR3 length: 13 amino acids. The CDR3 is CASSFLASNEQFF. Written as DNA, the CDR3 is TGTGCCAGCAGCTTTCTAGCCTCCAATGAGCAGTTCTTC.

The chain uses TRBV15 and TRBJ2-7; 7 bases fit TRBD1. The ends lost 0 bases at V and 5 bases at J; junction bases unmatched: 4. Germline V gene data show CDR1 as LNHNV and CDR2 as YYDKDF (reference sequence). The CDR3 sequence is 14 residues long. CDR3: CATSRDRGINEQYF. CDR3 DNA sequence: TGTGCCACCAGCAGAGACAGGGGGATCAACGAGCAGTACTTC.

Only a few counts were recorded for this clone. The CDR3 DNA reads TGTGCCAGCAGTGTGCGGGTCTCTGGAAACACCATATATTTT. The encoded protein is CASSVRVSGNTIYF. This chain joins TRBV2 and TRBJ1-3; D gene ambiguous. Germline V gene lookup returns CDR1 SNHLY and CDR2 FYNNEI. The CDR3 runs to 14 residues. Trimming left V 4 bases short and J 0 bases short, with 7 bases between. The full variable domain, completed using reference TRBV2 and TRBJ1-3, is EPEVTQTPSHQVTQMGQEVILRCVPISNHLYFYWYRQILGQKVEFLVSFYNNEISEKSEIFDDQFSVERPDGSNFTLKIRSTKLEDSAMYFCASSVRVSGNTIYFGEGSWLTVV.

This chain uses TRBV5-1 with TRBJ1-3, with D unresolved. The CDR3 has 13 residues. Trimming removed 3 bases from V and 3 bases from J, with 7 bases in between. The germline gives CDR1 SGHRS, CDR2 YFSETQ. CDR3 sequence reads: CASSSESGNTIYF. CDR3 nucleotide sequence: TGCGCCAGCAGCTCAGAAAGTGGAAACACCATATATTTT. Using reference TRBV5-1 and TRBJ1-3 for the parts outside the CDR3, the full variable domain is KAGVTQTPRYLIKTRGQQVTLSCSPISGHRSVSWYQQTPGQGLQFLFEYFSETQRNKGNFPGRFSGRQFSNSRSEMNVSTLELGDSALYLCASSSESGNTIYFGEGSWLTVV.

This CDR3 is CASRVAGAKNEQFF. In DNA, the CDR3 is TGTGCCAGCAGAGTAGCGGGGGCCAAAAATGAGCAGTTCTTC. This sequence joins TRBV7-2 and TRBJ2-1, with TRBD2 matching 9 bases. The CDR3 runs to 14 residues. Germline assignment: CDR1 SGHTA and CDR2 FQGNSA. The junction had 7 bases not matched to a gene; V was cut back by 6 bases and J by 7 bases. Full variable domain (remainder filled in from reference TRBV7-2 and TRBJ2-1): GAGVSQSPSNKVTEKGKDVELRCDPISGHTALYWYRQSLGQGLEFLIYFQGNSAPDKSGLPSDRFSAERTGGSVSTLTIQRTQQEDSAVYLCASRVAGAKNEQFFGPGTRLTVL.